This T cell receptor (beta chain) was captured in a study of T cells in Graves' hyperthyroidism and ophthalmopathy. J lost 4 bases, V lost 1 base, and 10 bases had no gene match. This CDR3 region has 17 residues. Germline V gives CDR1 MNHEY, CDR2 SMNVEV (reference sequence). Amplification of TCR beta CDR3 regions was performed using RNA transcripts as template. The primer set for the first-round RT-PCR of the TCR CDR3 was HTBI. TCRdb used MiXCR to reprocess the multiplex PCR reads, holding one entry per CDR3 protein. Among about 260,000 distinct CDR3 sequences, 20% to 25% were seen once, and the ten largest hold about a quarter. For the diagnoses, clinical symptoms, serum thyroxine and TRAb, thyroid ultrasound and orbital computed tomography were used.

Sequenced input: blood. This rearrangement joins TRBV27 to TRBJ1-2, with 9 bases matching TRBD1. The TCR sequence derives from a man aged 40-49 years with Graves' hyperthyroidism that later progressed to Graves' ophthalmopathy. This CDR3 reads CASSLFGRDRELYGYTF. DNA for the CDR3: TGTGCCAGCAGTTTATTCGGGCGGGACAGGGAACTCTATGGCTACACCTTC.